This T cell receptor beta chain is drawn from a study of graft-versus-host responses after intestinal transplantation. In the study overall: The study gave all recipients anti-thymocyte globulin induction, then tacrolimus and steroids for about 3 years. Whole-study results and caveats: Some GvH clones were seen earlier in gut or blood, suggesting intestinal origin. Graft-donor T cell macrochimerism coincided with high graft-versus-host to host-versus-graft clonal ratios in allografts.

A word on this clone: Its antigen is unknown.

Sequencing used immunoSEQ multiplex PCR; TCRdb keeps in-frame clones, though not all of them. Of 57,000 or so clones listed, approximately 89% are singletons. This TCR came from a human patient who received an intestinal transplant, so some T cells may come from the graft donor. The material was PBMCs, obtained about 120 days after intestinal transplantation.

CDR3 coding DNA: TGTGCCAGCAGCTTAGGCGGGAGGGCCAATGAGCAGTACTTC. As protein: CASSLGGRANEQYF. V is TRBV7-3 and J is TRBJ2-7; 9 nucleotides align to TRBD2. Germline V gives CDR1 SGHTA, CDR2 FQGTGA. This CDR3 spans 14 amino acids. Trimming removed 2 bases from V and 7 bases from J; junction bases left unmatched: 6.